This T cell receptor (beta chain) was documented in a study of naive and memory T cell subsets. General observations from the study: Naive repertoires, especially CD8, held a few larger clonotypes, possibly memory cells re-expressing CD45RA. Findings for naive and memory subsets could not be checked against ground truth.

The beta constant-region primer was an equimolar mix of two oligonucleotides covering TRBC1 and TRBC2. Four rounds of PCR amplified the ligated cDNA using nested alpha and beta constant-region primers plus SP2. TCRdb processed the UMI-ligation and nested PCR reads anew with MiXCR; each CDR3 protein has one entry. The table includes some 82,000 distinct CDR3 sequences, approximately 10% detected once. The CDR3 is made up of 12 amino acids. Trimming pared 7 bases from V and 6 bases from J, leaving 10 bases between. This clonotype turned up a few times. Its matching antigen is unknown. The sample was naive CD4+ T cells from blood. The TCR originated in a human donor in good health. The chain carries TRBV12-3 or TRBV12-4 and TRBJ1-5; D is unresolved. CDR3 region: CASKTYSQPQHF. CDR3 sequence (DNA): TGTGCCAGCAAGACATACAGTCAGCCCCAGCATTTT.